This T cell receptor beta chain was captured by sequencing in a study of blood T cell repertoires in COVID-19. Study-wide background: Sample material is recorded as cDNA or gDNA derived from T cells, B-cell-depleted T cells, or PBMCs.

Only in-frame clones appear in the TCRdb table, and some are missing; sequencing was by immunoSEQ multiplex PCR. The data show some 140,000 clones, about 80% seen once. After removal of 2 bases from V and 5 bases from J, the junction contained 6 bases not matched to a gene. Germline V gene lookup returns CDR1 PRHDT and CDR2 FYEKMQ (reference sequence). The CDR3 is 16 amino acids. Sequenced: peripheral blood. The V and J genes are TRBV13 and TRBJ2-5, with TRBD2 matching 12 bases. The TCR was taken from a woman older than 75 with acute or convalescent COVID-19. CDR3 in amino acids: CASSLRLAGVGETQYF. The CDR3 region has the DNA TGTGCCAGCAGCTTACGACTAGCGGGGGTCGGGGAGACCCAGTACTTC.